These T cell receptor beta chains were read from a single sample in a study of blood T cell repertoires in COVID-19. Data came from immunoSEQ multiplex PCR; TCRdb stores just in-frame clones and leaves some out. The sample includes around 100,000 clones, roughly nine tenths seen only once; the top ten take about 6.3%. Sequenced sample: peripheral blood. Receptors originate from a human donor in a cohort sampled during active COVID-19. CDR3s include the opening cysteine and the closing phenylalanine or tryptophan. The order of the fields is J gene, V gene, clone size, D gene, CDR3 DNA, CDR3 protein. D genes are given only for firm matches. The size field is filled for only some rows; it gives once, few, many or a size class.

TRBJ1-4 TRBV15 . TRBD1 TGTGCCACCAGCGCTCACAGGGGGCTGTCTAATGAAAAACTGTTTTTT CATSAHRGLSNEKLFF
TRBJ2-1 TRBV10-3 . TRBD1 TGTGCCATCAGTGCGGGACAGGGTACCAATGAGCAGTTCTTC CAISAGQGTNEQFF
TRBJ2-3 TRBV6-6 once . TGTGCCAGCAGTCGACGCGGGACGGCGGGCACAGATACGCAGTATTTT CASSRRGTAGTDTQYF
TRBJ1-1 TRBV19 . . TGTGCCAGTAGTACCATCAGGGCAATGAACACTGAAGCTTTCTTT CASSTIRAMNTEAFF
TRBJ1-4 TRBV19 once . TGTGCCAGTAGTCAGGCAACTAATGAAAAACTGTTTTTT CASSQATNEKLFF
TRBJ1-5 TRBV7-9 . . TGTGCCAGCAGCCCAATGACAGACAATCAGCCCCAGCATTTT CASSPMTDNQPQHF
TRBJ2-7 TRBV30 . TRBD1 TGTGCCTGGATATCCGATACCGGGACAGGGTTCGAGCAGTACTTC CAWISDTGTGFEQYF
TRBJ2-5 TRBV7-9 . TRBD1 TGTGCCAGCAGCCGTATGGGACAGGGCCAAGAGACCCAGTACTTC CASSRMGQGQETQYF
TRBJ2-7 TRBV25-1 . TRBD2 TGTGCCAGCAGTCGACTAGCGGGGGTAGGGGACGAGCAGTACTTC CASSRLAGVGDEQYF
TRBJ2-7 TRBV5-6 . . TGTGCCAGCAGCTTGGCCGTACGTAGTAACAGGGAGTACGAGCAGTACTTC CASSLAVRSNREYEQYF
TRBJ2-1 TRBV3-1/TRBV3-2 . TRBD2 TGTGCCAGCAGCCAAGTTCGCGGGGGGGCGTTTAATGAGCAGTTCTTC CASSQVRGGAFNEQFF
TRBJ1-4 TRBV18 once . TGTGCCAGCTCAACAGACAGGCCTCCGAATGAAAAACTGTTTTTT CASSTDRPPNEKLFF
TRBJ2-7 TRBV2 . TRBD2 TGTGCCAGCACTCTAGCGGACTCCTACGAGCAGTACTTC CASTLADSYEQYF
TRBJ2-2 TRBV18 . . TGTGCCAGCTCACCATGGAGACAGACCACGCGTAACACCGGGGAGCTGTTTTTT CASSPWRQTTRNTGELFF
TRBJ1-3 TRBV7-9 . . TGTGCCAGCAGCTTTTACAGGGTCGGTCGCAGCGGAAACACCATATATTTT CASSFYRVGRSGNTIYF
TRBJ2-3 TRBV3-1/TRBV3-2 . . TGTGCCAGCAGAAAGGCAGGGCCAGATACGCAGTATTTT CASRKAGPDTQYF
TRBJ1-5 TRBV27 . . TGTGCCAGCAGTTCGGGACTGAGCAATCAGCCCCAGCATTTT CASSSGLSNQPQHF
TRBJ2-3 TRBV19 . TRBD2 TGTGCCAGTGACAGTAGGCTCACTAGCGGGAGGAGTACGCAGTATTTT CASDSRLTSGRSTQYF
TRBJ2-3 TRBV6-5 . TRBD2 TGTGCCAGCCGGACCGGGACTAGCTGGGATACGCAGTATTTT CASRTGTSWDTQYF
TRBJ2-2 TRBV24-1 . TRBD1 TGTGCCACCCAATCAGGGGGCGGGGAGCTGTTTTTT CATQSGGGELFF
TRBJ1-1 TRBV12-2 . . TGTGCAAGTCGCTTAGTCGCAGACAGGGGGCAAATGAACACTGAAGCTTTCTTT CASRLVADRGQMNTEAFF
TRBJ2-5 TRBV6-5 . . TGTGCCAGCAGTTACGGTAGCGCCAAAGGGGAGACCCAGTACTTC CASSYGSAKGETQYF
TRBJ1-5 TRBV6-2/TRBV6-3 . . TGTGCCAGCAGTTACTGGGGCAGTCAGCCCCAGCATTTT CASSYWGSQPQHF
TRBJ2-1 TRBV20-1 . TRBD1 TGCAGTGCCAGGGGGTACAATGAGCAGTTCTTC CSARGYNEQFF
TRBJ2-5 TRBV3-1/TRBV3-2 . . TGTGCCAGCAGCCAAGATTTAACAGGAAAAGAGACCCAGTACTTC CASSQDLTGKETQYF
TRBJ2-1 TRBV6-5 . TRBD1 TGTGCCAGCAGCGACCCGGGACAGGGACTGAATGAGCAGTTCTTC CASSDPGQGLNEQFF
TRBJ2-7 TRBV13 . . TGTGCCAGCAGCGTTAGGCGGGGCGACTACGAGCAGTACTTC CASSVRRGDYEQYF
TRBJ2-1 TRBV24-1 . . TGTGCCACCAGCCCAGGAAGAAGCTCCTACAATGAGCAGTTCTTC CATSPGRSSYNEQFF
TRBJ2-1 TRBV30 . . TGTGCCTGCCTAGACCGTAGCTCCTACAATGAGCAGTTCTTC CACLDRSSYNEQFF
TRBJ1-2 TRBV5-1 . . TGCGCCAGCAGCTTGGAATGGGCGGGAACTGGCGGGAAAACAGGTGGCTACACCTTC CASSLEWAGTGGKTGGYTF
TRBJ2-7 TRBV11-2 . . TGTGCCAGCAGCTTAGTAGGTCCAGTAGGGGCGGGGGAGCAGTACTTC CASSLVGPVGAGEQYF
TRBJ2-7 TRBV12-5 medium-sized TRBD2 TGTGCTAGTGGTAGCCAATCTCGGACTAGCGACTACGAGCAGTACTTC CASGSQSRTSDYEQYF
TRBJ1-5 TRBV4-1 few . TGCGCCAGCAGCCAGTGGGGGCTATCTGGCAATCAGCCCCAGCATTTT CASSQWGLSGNQPQHF
TRBJ2-7 TRBV29-1 . . TGCAGCGTTGAGGAGTGGGATGGAGGGCGCGAGCAGTACTTC CSVEEWDGGREQYF
TRBJ1-2 TRBV9 . TRBD1 TGTGCCAGCAGCGCGGGGACAGCCTATGGCTACACCTTC CASSAGTAYGYTF
TRBJ2-1 TRBV3-1/TRBV3-2 . TRBD2 TGTGCCAGCAGCCAAGCTTCGGGACTACCCTACAATGAGCAGTTCTTC CASSQASGLPYNEQFF
TRBJ1-1 TRBV4-3 . TRBD1 TGCGCCAGCAGCCAGGCCAGGGGGCCAGGGACTGAAGCTTTCTTT CASSQARGPGTEAFF